The 25 T cell receptor beta chains presented below share a single source sample, sequenced in a study of blood T cells in healthy people across ages. Next came a second PCR, run for about 6 to 12 cycles, which used a sample-barcoded 5' primer along with a J-beta primer mix. Each CDR3 protein is one row after TCRdb ran MiXCR on the 5' RACE reads. The data show just under 750,000 distinct CDR3 sequences, with about a fifth seen just once and around a fifth held by the top ten. Sequencing was performed on blood. The receptors were sampled from a man aged 65 to 79 in good health.

This clonotype was detected ten times or more. The CDR3 DNA follows: TGTGCCAGCAGCCCCGGAATCTCCTACGAGCAGTACTTC. Its translation is CASSPGISYEQYF. This sequence joins TRBV12-3 or TRBV12-4 and TRBJ2-7; D is unclear. CDR3 size: 13 residues. V was trimmed by 6 bases and J by 0 bases, leaving 9 bases between them.

In the case of this clonotype: Because it lacks the conserved phenylalanine or tryptophan at the end, this CDR3 is likely a read error. The rearrangement links TRBV20-1 to TRBJ2-1; 9 bases agree with TRBD2. V shed 1 base and J 0 bases; nucleotides not matched to a gene: 4. Germline V gives CDR1 DFQATT, CDR2 SNEGSKA (reference sequence). This CDR3 contains 16 residues. CDR3 loop: CSARAIAGVSYNEQFC. The DNA for the CDR3 is TGCAGTGCTAGAGCGATAGCGGGAGTCTCCTACAATGAGCAGTTCTGC.

The chain employs TRBV3-1 and TRBJ2-1; the match to TRBD2 covers 9 bases. From germline, CDR1 is LGHDT and CDR2 YNNKEL (reference sequence). The J segment lost 16 bases and the V segment lost 1 base, leaving 8 bases of the junction unmatched. The CDR3 length is 13 residues. CDR3: CASSQGVSGTSFF. The CDR3 DNA reads TGTGCCAGCAGCCAAGGGGTTTCCGGGACTAGCTTCTTC.

The chain has TRBV11-2 and TRBJ1-4; possible D gene TRBD1, 5 bases. The CDR3 is 13 residues long. The ends were cut back, 5 bases at V and 8 bases at J, with 12 bases in the middle. The germline CDR1 and CDR2 sequences are SGHAT and FQNNGV. CDR3 residues: CASSRGGREKLFF. CDR3 in DNA: TGTGCCAGCAGCCGGGGGGGGAGGGAAAAACTGTTTTTT.

The V and J genes are TRBV7-2 and TRBJ2-3; 10 bases agree with TRBD2. The CDR3 covers 17 residues. Germline-derived CDR1 and CDR2 are SGHTA and FQGNSA. The V segment lost 1 base and the J segment 6 bases; nucleotides outside the gene matches: 10. Here the CDR3 reads CASSLEASSGSWDTQYF. In DNA form, the CDR3 reads TGTGCCAGCAGCTTAGAAGCGTCTAGCGGGAGTTGGGATACGCAGTATTTT. The full variable domain, its missing parts supplied by reference TRBV7-2 and TRBJ2-3, is GAGVSQSPSNKVTEKGKDVELRCDPISGHTALYWYRQSLGQGLEFLIYFQGNSAPDKSGLPSDRFSAERTGGSVSTLTIQRTQQEDSAVYLCASSLEASSGSWDTQYFGPGTRLTVL.

This clonotype was counted many times. The CDR3 region has the DNA TGTGCCAGCAGTTCAAGACAGGGCCATTCCTACGAGCAGTACGTC. Translated: CASSSRQGHSYEQYV. The rearrangement links TRBV6-6 to TRBJ2-7; TRBD1 matches at 7 bases. Germline CDR1 reads MNHNY; CDR2 reads SVGAGI (reference sequence). The trim removed 4 bases at V and 1 base at J, leaving 7 bases unmatched. CDR3 length: 15 amino acids.

The rearrangement links TRBV5-1 to TRBJ1-1; maybe TRBD1 (5 bases). Germline assignment: CDR1 SGHRS and CDR2 YFSETQ. V gave up 4 bases and J gave up 4 bases, with 14 bases separating them. CDR3 length: 14 amino acids. DNA of the CDR3: TGCGCCAGCAGCCCGGGGGACTTTGGCACTGAAGCTTTCTTT. Protein sequence: CASSPGDFGTEAFF.

This clonotype was recorded a few times. J is TRBJ1-1 and V is TRBV9; D gene ambiguous. The germline V gene has CDR1 SGDLS and CDR2 YYNGEE. Between the trimmed V and J ends, which lost 2 bases and 3 bases, there was a span of 8 bases. The CDR3 has 13 amino acids. CDR3 DNA: TGTGCCAGCAGCGTGCGGTCGGACACTGAAGCTTTCTTT. Translated, it gives CASSVRSDTEAFF.

This clonotype came up a few times. The chain is built from TRBV13 and TRBJ1-3; 10 positions match TRBD1. Germline CDR1 PRHDT, CDR2 FYEKMQ (reference sequence). The CDR3 is made up of 17 amino acids. Trimming removed 4 bases from V and 2 bases from J; junction bases left unmatched: 8. CDR3 nucleotide sequence: TGTGCCAGCAGCTCCTCCCCGGGACAGGGGACTGGAAACACCATATATTTT. This codes for CASSSSPGQGTGNTIYF.

This clonotype turned up a few times. The J gene is TRBJ1-2, the V gene TRBV27, with 7 bases aligning to TRBD1. The CDR3 runs 14 residues. V was pared by 6 bases and J by 5 bases, with 9 bases of the junction left unmatched. Germline-derived CDR1 and CDR2 are MNHEY and SMNVEV (reference sequence). The CDR3 DNA is TGTGCCAGCAGGGCGGGGGACAGACTATATGGCTACACCTTC. The encoded protein is CASRAGDRLYGYTF.

This clonotype was seen more than once but under ten times. The chain couples TRBV4-3 to TRBJ2-5, with 16 nucleotides matching TRBD2. The better agreement between TRBJ2-1 and the DNA end casts doubt on the J call. Germline lookup yields CDR1 LGHNA and CDR2 YSLEER. The length of the CDR3 is 17 residues. CDR3 nucleotides: TGCGCCAGCAGCCCATCTGGGGGACTAGCGGGAGGGCATGAGCAGTTCTTC. Protein: CASSPSGGLAGGHEQFF.

This clonotype was counted a few times. The chain uses TRBV7-2 and TRBJ2-1; 7 bases fit TRBD1. The ends lost 2 bases at V and 0 bases at J; junction bases unmatched: 1. The CDR3 is 15 residues long. Germline loops: CDR1 SGHTA, CDR2 FQGNSA. CDR3 bases: TGTGCCAGCAGCTTAACAGGGGACTCCTACAATGAGCAGTTCTTC. Its translation is CASSLTGDSYNEQFF. The entire variable domain, with the rest obtained from reference TRBV7-2 and TRBJ2-1, is as follows: GAGVSQSPSNKVTEKGKDVELRCDPISGHTALYWYRQSLGQGLEFLIYFQGNSAPDKSGLPSDRFSAERTGGSVSTLTIQRTQQEDSAVYLCASSLTGDSYNEQFFGPGTRLTVL.

This sequence joins TRBV24-1 and TRBJ2-3; D may be TRBD2 (5 bases). V shed 2 bases and J shed 2 bases, with 10 bases lying between them. The CDR3 spans 15 residues. Germline assignment: CDR1 KGHDR and CDR2 SFDVKD. The CDR3 spells CATSDSTEVTDTQYF. CDR3 nucleotides: TGTGCCACCAGTGATTCCACGGAGGTCACAGATACGCAGTATTTT.

V and J are TRBV20-1 and TRBJ2-1, with 11 bases aligning to TRBD2. The CDR3 has 16 residues. Germline CDR1 and CDR2: DFQATT and SNEGSKA (reference sequence). Trimming took 3 bases from V and 5 from J; bases not matched to a gene: 9. The CDR3 DNA reads as TGCAGTGCTAGTGAAGGACTAGCGGGCAGCGACAATGAGCAGTTCTTC. It yields the protein CSASEGLAGSDNEQFF.

The sample holds a few counts of this clonotype. The chain joins TRBV29-1 to TRBJ2-2; D unresolved. The CDR3 totals 11 residues. V was shortened by 5 bases and J by 5 bases, with 6 bases between the two germline ends. CDR1 and CDR2 from the germline V gene are SQVTM and ANQGSEA. CDR3 sequence (DNA): TGCAGCGTTTCCTTAACCGGGGAGCTGTTTTTT. It is translated as CSVSLTGELFF.

This clonotype was seen once. This chain joins TRBV12-3 or TRBV12-4 and TRBJ2-4; maybe TRBD2 (6 bases). The CDR3 length is 14 residues. The ends were cut back, 7 bases at V and 3 bases at J, with 13 bases in the middle. The CDR3 nucleotides are TGTGCCAGCACGCGGCTGGGAGGCAAAAACATTCAGTACTTC. Its protein product is CASTRLGGKNIQYF.

In its sample, this clonotype was seen a few times. The V gene is TRBV6-1, the J gene TRBJ2-2; 9 bases are a match to TRBD2. This CDR3 region has 16 residues. V lost 5 bases and J lost 4; bases outside the gene matches: 8. Looked up from germline, CDR1 is MNHNS and CDR2 is SASEGT. This chain's CDR3 is CASSPRGAGGTGELFF. The DNA of the CDR3 is TGTGCCAGCAGTCCCCGTGGAGCGGGGGGCACCGGGGAGCTGTTTTTT.

Many counts were recorded for this clonotype. The chain joins TRBV29-1 to TRBJ1-4; D is possibly TRBD1 (5 bases). Germline values: CDR1 SQVTM, CDR2 ANQGSEA. Trimming pared 3 bases from V and 11 bases from J, leaving 16 bases between. The CDR3 length is 13 residues. The CDR3 bases are TGCAGCGTTGAGGAGCTTTGGGACGGGAAACTGTTTTTT. Protein product: CSVEELWDGKLFF.

As to this clonotype: Likely a read error: the CDR3 ends without its conserved phenylalanine or tryptophan. The chain couples TRBV7-9 to TRBJ2-7; 9 bases map to TRBD1. V dropped 11 bases and J dropped 3; count of bases not matched to a gene: 11. The length of the CDR3 is 14 residues. Per the germline V gene, CDR1 is SEHNR and CDR2 is FQNEAQ (reference sequence). The CDR3 bases are TGTGCCGTTACCGGGACAGGGCTCCTCTACGAGCAGTACCTC. Residues: CAVTGTGLLYEQYL.

This chain connects TRBV29-1 to TRBJ2-1; 8 nucleotides align to TRBD2. This CDR3 has 18 amino acids. V trimming: 2 bases; J trimming: 9 bases; junction bases outside the gene matches: 21. Germline CDR1 is SQVTM and CDR2 is ANQGSEA. The CDR3 here is CSVEFRLAGRRRNTEQFF. The CDR3 coding sequence is TGCAGCGTTGAATTTAGGCTAGCGGGCAGACGAAGAAACACTGAGCAGTTCTTC.

The chain couples TRBV7-9 to TRBJ1-3; a possible D gene is TRBD1 (6 bases). Trimming removed 10 bases from V and 0 bases from J, with 16 bases in between. CDR1 and CDR2 from the germline V gene are SEHNR and FQNEAQ (reference sequence). The CDR3 is 15 residues long. CDR3 nucleotides: TGTGCCACCTTGGCCGGGACATACTCTGGAAACACCATATATTTT. It is translated as CATLAGTYSGNTIYF. Filled out from reference TRBV7-9 and TRBJ1-3, the complete variable domain reads DTGVSQNPRHKITKRGQNVTFRCDPISEHNRLYWYRQTLGQGPEFLTYFQNEAQLEKSRLLSDRFSAERPKGSFSTLEIQRTEQGDSAMYLCATLAGTYSGNTIYFGEGSWLTVV.

V and J are TRBV20-1 and TRBJ2-5; D unclear. Trimming cost V 5 bases and J 1 base, with 8 bases left between them. CDR3 size: 12 residues. Germline loops: CDR1 DFQATT, CDR2 SNEGSKA (reference sequence). The CDR3 DNA reads as TGCAGTGCTCCCAGACCCCAAGAGACCCAGTACTTC. It codes for CSAPRPQETQYF.

Here the CDR3 reads CSARAHGLAPGELFF. CDR3 DNA: TGCAGTGCTAGAGCTCACGGACTAGCCCCCGGGGAGCTGTTTTTT. This rearrangement joins TRBV20-1 to TRBJ2-2, with 8 bases aligning to TRBD2. The V gene's germline CDR1 is DFQATT and CDR2 SNEGSKA (reference sequence). The V gene end was trimmed by 1 base and the J gene end by 6 bases; junction bases not matched to a gene: 7. This CDR3 has 15 residues.

The rearrangement joins TRBV29-1 to TRBJ2-2; D gene uncertain. Per the germline V gene, CDR1 is SQVTM and CDR2 is ANQGSEA. This CDR3 has 13 amino acids. Trimming removed 6 bases from V and 0 bases from J, with 8 bases in between. CDR3 sequence: CSVSQANTGELFF. The CDR3 region has the DNA TGCAGCGTAAGCCAGGCGAACACCGGGGAGCTGTTTTTT.

This clonotype was picked up a small number of times. The rearrangement joins TRBV5-5 to TRBJ1-5, with 7 positions matching TRBD1. This CDR3 region has 15 residues. Germline V gene data show CDR1 as SGHKS and CDR2 as YYEKEE (reference sequence). The V segment lost 5 bases and the J segment 0 bases; nucleotides outside the gene matches: 5. This CDR3 reads CASRLTGNSNQPQHF. CDR3 DNA sequence: TGTGCCAGCAGATTGACAGGGAATAGCAATCAGCCCCAGCATTTT.